The T cell receptor beta chain described here comes from a study of T-cell memory formation after mild COVID-19. Study in general: The study found TCR clusters largely donor specific. Findings and caveats of the study: Cross-reactive memory apparently joined, as some responding clones appeared in pre-infection memory.

As to this clonotype: Antigen specificity is unknown.

Using constant-segment primers, 5'RACE produced TCR alpha and TCR beta cDNA libraries carrying sample barcodes and UMIs. TCRdb analysed the 5' RACE reads with MiXCR anew, one entry per CDR3 protein. This table holds 90,000 to 120,000 distinct CDR3 sequences, about an eighth found once. CDR1 is MGHRA, CDR2 YSYEKL, per germline. The length of the CDR3 is 15 residues. The V and J ends lost 0 bases and 0 bases respectively, with 6 bases between them. J is TRBJ1-3 and V is TRBV4-1; no clear D gene. This TCR was sampled from a man aged 18 to 35 who had mild COVID-19 (a few samples of this study predate the infection). Cell type and time point are not known. The sample consisted of PBMCs or a T cell subset sorted from them (not recorded which). The CDR3 coding sequence is TGCGCCAGCAGCCAAGATCCAGTCTCTGGAAACACCATATATTTT. This codes for CASSQDPVSGNTIYF.